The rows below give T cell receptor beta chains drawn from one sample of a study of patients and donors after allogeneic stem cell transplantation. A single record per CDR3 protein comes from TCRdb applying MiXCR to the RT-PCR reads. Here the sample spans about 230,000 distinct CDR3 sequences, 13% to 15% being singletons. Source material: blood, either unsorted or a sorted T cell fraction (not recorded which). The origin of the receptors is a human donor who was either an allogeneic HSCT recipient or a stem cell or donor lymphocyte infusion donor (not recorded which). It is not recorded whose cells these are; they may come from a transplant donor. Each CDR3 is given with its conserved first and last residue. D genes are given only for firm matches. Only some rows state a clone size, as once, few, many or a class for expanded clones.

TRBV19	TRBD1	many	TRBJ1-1	CASSSTGLGNTEAFF	TGTGCCAGTAGTTCGACAGGGTTAGGGAACACTGAAGCTTTCTTT
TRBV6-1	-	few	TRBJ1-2	CASTNGRGSYGYTF	TGTGCCAGCACCAACGGGAGGGGGAGCTATGGCTACACCTTC
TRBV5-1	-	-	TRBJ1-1	CASSLAGGGGVTEAFF	TGCGCCAGCAGCTTGGCTGGAGGCGGGGGGGTCACTGAAGCTTTCTTT
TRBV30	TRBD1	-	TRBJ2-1	CAWRMTGFEQFF	TGTGCCTGGAGGATGACAGGGTTTGAGCAGTTCTTC
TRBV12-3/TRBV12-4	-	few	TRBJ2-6	CASSFTRDLRSGANVLTF	TGTGCCAGCAGTTTTACGCGCGACCTACGCTCTGGGGCCAACGTCCTGACTTTC
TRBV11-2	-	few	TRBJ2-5	CASSLAGGGLVTQYF	TGTGCCAGCAGCTTAGCTGGGGGGGGGCTCGTGACCCAGTACTTC
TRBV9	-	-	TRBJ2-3	CASSVVGTQGPDTQYF	TGTGCCAGCAGCGTAGTTGGGACCCAAGGCCCAGATACGCAGTATTTT
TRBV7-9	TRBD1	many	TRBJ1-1	CASSPDLARGPEAFF	TGTGCCAGCAGCCCAGATCTCGCCAGGGGGCCTGAAGCTTTCTTT
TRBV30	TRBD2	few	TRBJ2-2	CAWNPPLGLAGGVTGELFF	TGTGCCTGGAATCCCCCCCTAGGACTAGCGGGAGGCGTCACCGGGGAGCTGTTTTTT
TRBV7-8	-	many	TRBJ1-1	CASSSRWDSGANTEAFF	TGTGCCAGCAGCTCGAGATGGGATTCTGGCGCGAACACTGAAGCTTTCTTT
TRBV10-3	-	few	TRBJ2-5	CAISPGRTQYF	TGTGCCATCAGTCCCGGGAGGACCCAGTACTTC
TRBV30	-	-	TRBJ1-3	CAWSDSRLSGNTIYF	TGTGCCTGGAGTGATAGCAGGCTGTCAGGAAACACCATATATTTT
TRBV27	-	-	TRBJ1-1	CASSFRAMNTEAFF	TGTGCCAGCAGTTTTAGGGCGATGAACACTGAAGCTTTCTTT
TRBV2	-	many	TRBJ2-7	CASTEPDSYEQYF	TGTGCCAGCACCGAGCCGGACAGCTACGAGCAGTACTTC
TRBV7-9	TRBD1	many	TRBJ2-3	CASSSQTGFTDTQYF	TGTGCCAGCAGCTCGCAGACAGGGTTCACAGATACGCAGTATTTT
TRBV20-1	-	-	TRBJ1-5	CSARGPGYQPQHF	TGCAGTGCTAGAGGTCCAGGGTACCAGCCCCAGCATTTT
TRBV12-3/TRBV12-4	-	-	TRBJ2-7	CASSHSVGEYEQYF	TGTGCCAGCAGTCACTCCGTGGGAGAATACGAGCAGTACTTC
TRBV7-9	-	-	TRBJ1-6	CASSLEGGPLHF	TGTGCCAGCAGCTTAGAGGGGGGCCCCCTCCACTTT
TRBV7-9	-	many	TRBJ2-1	CASRPPQVAGLYNEQFF	TGTGCCAGCAGACCGCCACAGGTCGCGGGACTCTACAATGAGCAGTTCTTC
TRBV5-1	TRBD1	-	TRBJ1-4	CASGGGTTNEKLFF	TGCGCTTCAGGGGGGGGGACGACTAATGAAAAACTGTTTTTT
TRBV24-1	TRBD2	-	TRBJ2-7	CATSGPGTSEQYEQYF	TGTGCCACCAGTGGACCCGGGACTAGCGAGCAATACGAGCAGTACTTC
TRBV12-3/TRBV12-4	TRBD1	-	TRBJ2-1	CASSLIAGGSSEQFF	TGTGCCAGCAGTTTAATCGCAGGGGGCTCGAGTGAGCAGTTCTTC
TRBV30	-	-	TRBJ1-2	CAWSQRLDYGYTF	TGTGCCTGGAGTCAGAGGTTGGACTATGGCTACACCTTC
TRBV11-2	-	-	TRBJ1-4	CASSNRASNEKLFF	TGTGCCAGCAGCAATAGAGCATCTAATGAAAAACTGTTTTTT
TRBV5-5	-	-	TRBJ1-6	CASSLGTRNRGSPLHF	TGTGCCAGCAGCTTGGGAACGCGGAATAGGGGGTCACCCCTCCACTTT
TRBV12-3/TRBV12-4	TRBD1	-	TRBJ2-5	CASSLRRRGQETQYF	TGTGCCAGCAGTTTACGGCGCAGGGGGCAAGAGACCCAGTACTTC
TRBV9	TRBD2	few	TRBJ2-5	CSSSRGTSILETQYF	TGTTCCAGCAGCCGAGGGACTAGCATATTGGAGACCCAGTACTTC
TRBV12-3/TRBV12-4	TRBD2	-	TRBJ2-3	CASTLGASGSTDTQYF	TGTGCCAGCACCCTCGGGGCTAGCGGGAGCACAGATACGCAGTATTTT
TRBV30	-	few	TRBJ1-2	CAWSSGTPYGYTF	TGTGCCTGGAGTTCCGGGACACCCTATGGCTACACCTTC